The 10 T cell receptor beta chains below come from one sample, sequenced in a study of T cell repertoires in cytomegalovirus infection. TCRdb analysed the reads with MiXCR anew, one entry per CDR3 protein. The sample has 90,000 to 130,000 distinct CDR3 sequences; roughly a tenth are singletons. Their recognized antigens are unknown. Sequenced material: PBMCs, sequenced either directly or after in vitro stimulation (not recorded which). These receptor sequences come from a human donor in good health (CMV status not recorded). Some clones in this sample may be carry-over from other donors' samples.

This clonotype has ten or more counts. The rearrangement links TRBV4-3 to TRBJ1-1; 7 bases are shared with TRBD1. Germline CDR1 reads LGHNA; CDR2 reads YSLEER. The V and J ends lost 3 bases and 8 bases, in that order; junction bases with no gene match: 9. The CDR3 covers 14 residues. The CDR3 region has the DNA TGCGCCAGCAGCCAGGTCAGGGGGAGTTGGGAAGCTTTCTTT. Translation: CASSQVRGSWEAFF.

This clonotype was found a few times. This chain joins TRBV20-1 and TRBJ2-4; possible D gene TRBD1, 6 bases. Trimming stripped 1 base from V and 1 base from J, with 8 bases between. The CDR3 consists of 14 residues. Germline loops: CDR1 DFQATT, CDR2 SNEGSKA (reference sequence). This chain's CDR3 is CSARGDTAKNIQYF. Here the CDR3 DNA reads TGCAGTGCTAGAGGGGACACGGCCAAAAACATTCAGTACTTC.

This clonotype was counted ten times or more. The chain has TRBV6-6 and TRBJ1-5; weak D call: TRBD1 (5 bases). The CDR3 is made up of 15 amino acids. V gave up 8 bases and J gave up 4 bases, with 18 bases separating them. Germline CDR1 and CDR2: MNHNY and SVGAGI (reference sequence). The CDR3 bases are TGTGCCAGCCTCTGGGGCAGGGACTCGAATCAGCCCCAGCATTTT. Its translation: CASLWGRDSNQPQHF.

In this sample, this clonotype turned up a few times. The chain has TRBV2 and TRBJ2-5, with D possibly being TRBD2 (6 bases). V shed 6 bases and J shed 7 bases, with 15 bases lying between them. Germline V gives CDR1 SNHLY, CDR2 FYNNEI. The CDR3 totals 13 residues. This CDR3 is CASRDGSFPTQYF. DNA of the CDR3: TGTGCCAGCAGGGACGGGAGTTTTCCGACCCAGTACTTC.

This clonotype was seen ten or more times. J is TRBJ1-1 and V is TRBV10-1; D is ambiguous. The V gene lost 3 bases and the J gene lost 0 bases, with 2 bases spanning the gap. Germline CDR1 and CDR2: WNHNN and SYGVQD (reference sequence). This CDR3 contains 12 residues. DNA for the CDR3: TGCGCCAGCAGTGATGTGAACACTGAAGCTTTCTTT. Encoded protein: CASSDVNTEAFF.

Notes on this clonotype: The germline gene is not matched at one end of the junction; a read error may be the cause. The J gene is TRBJ2-7, the V gene TRBV6-2 or TRBV6-3; D is unresolved. This CDR3 is built from 11 residues. The germline gives CDR1 MNHEY, CDR2 SVGEGT. The CDR3: CASGYSNEQYF. DNA of the CDR3: TGTGCCAGCGGTTACTCGAACGAGCAGTACTTC.

This clonotype was recorded at least ten times. V gene TRBV6-2 or TRBV6-3 combines with J gene TRBJ1-5; D remains ambiguous. Germline V gives CDR1 MNHEY, CDR2 SVGEGT. This CDR3 region has 15 residues. Trimming left V 5 bases short and J 0 bases short, with 11 bases between. This CDR3 reads CASSLQNHSNQPQHF. The CDR3 DNA is TGTGCCAGCAGTCTACAGAACCATAGCAATCAGCCCCAGCATTTT.

V usage is TRBV4-3 and J usage is TRBJ2-2; 11 bases map to TRBD2. Germline V gene sequence: CDR1 LGHNA, CDR2 YSLEER. The CDR3 totals 16 residues. V shed 4 bases, J shed 7 bases, and the junction held 8 bases outside the gene matches. DNA for the CDR3: TGCGCCAGCAGCCCGGAACTAGCGGGAGTCAGCGGGGAGCTGTTTTTT. This sequence encodes CASSPELAGVSGELFF.

Regarding this clonotype: Sequence at one end of the junction differs from germline and may be a read error. This rearrangement joins TRBV5-3 to TRBJ2-3; TRBD2 matches at 8 bases. TRBV5-3 is annotated as an ORF whose role is uncertain. The CDR3 totals 17 residues. The CDR3 sequence: CASSSGGGPSYTDTQYF. The CDR3 DNA reads TGTGCCAGCAGCTCCGGGGGGGGGCCCAGTTACACAGATACGCAGTATTTT.

Ten or more counts support this clonotype. The V and J genes are TRBV7-8 and TRBJ1-5; D is unresolved. V lost 5 bases to trimming and J lost 5 bases, with 10 bases between them. This CDR3 region has 13 residues. The V gene's germline CDR1 is SGHVS and CDR2 FQNEAQ. The chain's CDR3 is CASSASGHQPQHF. The CDR3 DNA sequence: TGTGCCAGCAGCGCTTCAGGACATCAGCCCCAGCATTTT.